These T cell receptor beta chains were read from a single sample in a study of T cell repertoires in cytomegalovirus infection. MiXCR, run by TCRdb on the reads, gives a single entry per CDR3 protein. Counted here are 150,000 to 200,000 distinct CDR3 sequences, approximately 30% occurring once; the ten biggest clones make up approximately 31%. The sequencing sample was made of PBMCs. The source of these receptors is a human donor in good health (CMV status not recorded). Some clones in this sample may be carry-over from other donors' samples. Each CDR3 is given with its conserved first and last residue. A D gene is named only where the DNA matches it firmly. For some rows the clone size is stated as once, few or many, or as a class when expanded; others skip it.

TRBD2,TRBV7-3,TRBJ2-3,NA,TGTGCCAGCAGCCCCCGGGGGGGGCAAGATACGCAGTATTTT,CASSPRGGQDTQYF
TRBD1,TRBV20-1,TRBJ2-7,NA,TGCAGTGCTGCGGGGACAGGGGAGTACGAGCAGTACTTC,CSAAGTGEYEQYF
NA,TRBV11-2,TRBJ2-7,NA,TGTGCCAGCAGCTTCGGGACTGAAACCTACGAGCAGTACTTC,CASSFGTETYEQYF
NA,TRBV30,TRBJ2-3,few,TGTGCCTGGACTCCTCCGGGCCTAAGCACAGATACGCAGTATTTT,CAWTPPGLSTDTQYF
TRBD2,TRBV6-5,TRBJ2-5,few,TGTGCCAGCACCAACTTGGGGGCGGGGGGGCGTCGAGAGACCCAGTACTTC,CASTNLGAGGRRETQYF
NA,TRBV4-1,TRBJ1-2,NA,TGCGCCAGCAGCCAAGAAGAGGGTGGCTACACCTTC,CASSQEEGGYTF
NA,TRBV7-8,TRBJ2-3,medium-sized,TGTGCCAGCAGCTTAGGCGGTCGTACAGATACGCAGTATTTT,CASSLGGRTDTQYF
NA,TRBV20-1,TRBJ1-2,NA,TGCAGTGCTACCACACTGACGGGGTGGGGCTACACCTTC,CSATTLTGWGYTF
TRBD2,TRBV12-3/TRBV12-4,TRBJ2-5,NA,TGTGCCAGCAGGTTCGGGGGGGAAATGGAGACCCAGTACTTC,CASRFGGEMETQYF
NA,TRBV12-3/TRBV12-4,TRBJ1-2,few,TGTGCCAGCAGTTTTCCCCCGTATAACGGCTACACCTTC,CASSFPPYNGYTF
NA,TRBV29-1,TRBJ2-3,NA,TGCAGCGTTGAATGGGCTGGAGTTGGGGATACGCAGTATTTT,CSVEWAGVGDTQYF
NA,TRBV19,TRBJ2-3,NA,TGTGCCAGTAGGGAGGACCCCCTTTTGGATACGCAGTATTTT,CASREDPLLDTQYF
TRBD2,TRBV5-4,TRBJ2-3,NA,TGTGCCAGCAGCTTCAAGCGGGAGCTCCTCACAGATACGCAGTATTTT,CASSFKRELLTDTQYF
NA,TRBV7-9,TRBJ1-6,NA,TGTGCCAGCAGCTTAGTTGCGGAAAATTCACCCCTCCACTTT,CASSLVAENSPLHF
TRBD2,TRBV5-4,TRBJ2-3,few,TGTGCCAGCAGCCCCACCCCACTAGCGGAGATCACAGATACGCAGTATTTT,CASSPTPLAEITDTQYF
NA,TRBV11-2,TRBJ1-1,NA,TGTGCCAGCAGCTTAGCCGGCGGGGGGGCTATGGGAACTGAAGCTTTCTTT,CASSLAGGGAMGTEAFF
NA,TRBV27,TRBJ1-1,NA,TGTGCCAGCAGTCCGTTTCGCCTCTCTGACACTGAAGCTTTCTTT,CASSPFRLSDTEAFF
NA,TRBV7-2,TRBJ1-2,NA,TGTGCCAGCAGCTTTAGTTCGGGGTATGGCTACACCTTC,CASSFSSGYGYTF
TRBD1,TRBV19,TRBJ2-1,few,TGTGCCAGTCGACAGGGGCGAACCTACAATGAGCAGTTCTTC,CASRQGRTYNEQFF
NA,TRBV3-1,TRBJ1-1,NA,TGTGCCAGCAGTCGGAATGGGAACACTGAAGCTTTCTTT,CASSRNGNTEAFF
NA,TRBV4-3,TRBJ1-2,NA,TGCGCCAGCAGCCAAGCTAGAGGGAACTATGGCTACACCTTC,CASSQARGNYGYTF
NA,TRBV7-2,TRBJ1-5,NA,TGTGCCAACAGCCTCATCTCCTCGGAGGGAACCCAGCATTTT,CANSLISSEGTQHF
NA,TRBV15,TRBJ1-2,NA,TGTGCCACCAGCAGAGATCTTTCAGGCCCGTGGGGCTACACCTTC,CATSRDLSGPWGYTF
NA,TRBV7-9,TRBJ1-5,NA,TGTGCCAGCAGCCGGACGGGGGGCCGCACAGATACGCAGCATTTT,CASSRTGGRTDTQHF
NA,TRBV2,TRBJ1-4,NA,TGTGCCAGCAGGCAGGGTTATGAAACACTGTTTTTT,CASRQGYETLFF
NA,TRBV7-2,TRBJ1-1,many,TGTGCCAGCAGCTTCATAGGTACGAACACTGAAGCTTTCTTT,CASSFIGTNTEAFF
NA,TRBV7-6,TRBJ1-2,few,TGTGCCAGCAGCCAACCCGAAACAGGACCGAATAACTATGGCTACACCTTC,CASSQPETGPNNYGYTF
NA,TRBV13,TRBJ1-3,NA,TGTGCCAGCAGCTTAGGTACGGGGACCGACTCTGGAAACACCATATATTTT,CASSLGTGTDSGNTIYF
NA,TRBV20-1,TRBJ1-5,NA,TGCAGTGCTGGGGGAATGTCCGATCAGCCCCAGCATTTT,CSAGGMSDQPQHF
NA,TRBV7-2,TRBJ1-5,many,TGTGCCAGCAGCCTCAGACGGGGTCAGCCCCAGCATTTT,CASSLRRGQPQHF
NA,TRBV6-5,TRBJ2-7,NA,TGTGCCAGCAGCTCCACGACAGGCGACGAGCAGTACTTC,CASSSTTGDEQYF
NA,TRBV7-8,TRBJ2-5,NA,TGTGCCTGCAGCTTCGAGGTAGACCAGTACTTC,CACSFEVDQYF
NA,TRBV7-2,TRBJ2-7,few,TGTGCCAGCTCGAAGTCAGTGGTCTACGAGCAGTACTTC,CASSKSVVYEQYF
TRBD2,TRBV7-3,TRBJ2-3,NA,TGTGCCAGCAGCTTACTACGGACTAGCGGGGGAGACACAGATACGCAGTATTTT,CASSLLRTSGGDTDTQYF
NA,TRBV6-2/TRBV6-3,TRBJ1-1,many,TGTGCCAGCAGTAAGGCGGCTCTCCTCGACACTGAAGCTTTCTTT,CASSKAALLDTEAFF
NA,TRBV2,TRBJ1-4,NA,TGTGCCAGCAGAGAGACGGTTACAACTAATGAAAAACTGTTTTTT,CASRETVTTNEKLFF
NA,TRBV29-1,TRBJ2-1,few,TGCAGCGTCGCCTGGGTGTCGAATGAGCAGTTCTTC,CSVAWVSNEQFF
NA,TRBV7-8,TRBJ2-5,many,TGTGCCAGCAGCCCGGCGGGGCGGGAGACCCAGTACTTC,CASSPAGRETQYF
TRBD1,TRBV6-6,TRBJ1-5,few,TGTGCCAGCAGCGATACCGACAGGGGCTTCAATCAGCCCCAGCATTTT,CASSDTDRGFNQPQHF
NA,TRBV7-8,TRBJ2-3,few,TGTGCCAGCAGCTTAGACCCAGGTCGTAGCACAGATACGCAGTATTTT,CASSLDPGRSTDTQYF
NA,TRBV6-2/TRBV6-3,TRBJ2-5,NA,TGTGCCAGCAGTTACCGAGACTCTGGGGTGGAGACCCAGTACTTC,CASSYRDSGVETQYF
TRBD1,TRBV10-3,TRBJ1-5,few,TGTGCCATCAGTGAGACAGGGGGCTTCGGTAGCAATCAGCCCCAGCATTTT,CAISETGGFGSNQPQHF
NA,TRBV2,TRBJ1-2,NA,TGTGCCAGCACCATGAACAAGGGAGACGGCTACACCTTC,CASTMNKGDGYTF
TRBD2,TRBV20-1,TRBJ2-1,NA,TGCAGTGCCTATACTAGCGGGGTGCTGATATACAATGAGCAGTTCTTC,CSAYTSGVLIYNEQFF
NA,TRBV2,TRBJ1-4,NA,TGTGCCAGCAGTGACGACGGGACAATGGAAAAACTGTTTTTT,CASSDDGTMEKLFF
NA,TRBV7-3,TRBJ2-6,NA,TGTGCCAGCAGCCCGCTGAACTCTGGGGCCAACGTCCTGACTTTC,CASSPLNSGANVLTF